This TCR beta chain stems from a study of shared clonotypes between healthy human individuals. Study results and caveats: Estimated richness values were generally larger in naive subsets than in memory subsets. Donor scarcity curtailed the genetic and exposure-history diversity represented herein.

Notes on this clone: The antigen is undetermined.

CDR3 size: 20 residues. Germline V CDR1 and CDR2: MGHRA, YSYEKL. Trimming cost V 2 bases and J 2 bases, with 27 bases left between them. Investigators divided CD4+ cells into CD45RA+ naive and CD45RA-negative memory subsets. Data came from immunoSEQ multiplex PCR; TCRdb stores just in-frame clones and leaves some out. The sample has some 1,100,000 clones, 75% to 80% seen once. Sequences were obtained from memory CD4+ T cells from PBMCs. Indicated subset: CD45RA-negative fraction. This receptor was identified in a young man in good health. Some clones in this sample may be carry-over from other donors' samples. The rearrangement joins TRBV4-1 to TRBJ1-2; tentatively, D is TRBD1 (5 bases). CDR3 DNA sequence: TGCGCCAGCAGCCAAAAGGGGATATTTGAAAGGGCAGAAGGAAACTATGGCTACACCTTC. This gives the protein CASSQKGIFERAEGNYGYTF.